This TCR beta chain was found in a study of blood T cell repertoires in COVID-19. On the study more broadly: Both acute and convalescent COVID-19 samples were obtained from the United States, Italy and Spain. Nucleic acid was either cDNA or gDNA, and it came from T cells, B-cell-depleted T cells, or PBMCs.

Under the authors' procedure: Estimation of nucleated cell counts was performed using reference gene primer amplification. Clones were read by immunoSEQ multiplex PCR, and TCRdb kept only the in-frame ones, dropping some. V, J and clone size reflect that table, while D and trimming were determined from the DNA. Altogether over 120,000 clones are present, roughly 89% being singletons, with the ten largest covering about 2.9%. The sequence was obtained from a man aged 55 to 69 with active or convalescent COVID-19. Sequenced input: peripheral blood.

DNA for the CDR3: TGTGCCAGCAGCCCGGGACTAGCGGGAGTTCAAAATGAGCAGTTCTTC. This gives the protein CASSPGLAGVQNEQFF. The J gene is TRBJ2-1, the V gene TRBV11-3; 14 bases match TRBD2. The ends lost 5 bases at V and 7 bases at J; junction bases unmatched: 7. This CDR3 spans 16 amino acids. The germline CDR1 and CDR2 sequences are SGHNT and YENEEA.